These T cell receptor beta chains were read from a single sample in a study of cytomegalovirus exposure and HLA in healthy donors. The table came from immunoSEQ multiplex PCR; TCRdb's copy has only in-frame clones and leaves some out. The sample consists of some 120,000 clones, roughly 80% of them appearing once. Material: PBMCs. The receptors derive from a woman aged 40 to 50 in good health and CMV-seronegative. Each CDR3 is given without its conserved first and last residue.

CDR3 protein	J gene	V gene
ASSPPSGRLHYNEQF	TRBJ2-1	TRBV19
ASSGGGPYGGNTIY	TRBJ1-3	TRBV9
ASSQAGGGSYEQF	TRBJ2-1	TRBV4-2
ASSPLTSGRGYTQY	TRBJ2-3	TRBV18
AINRGQGTDTQY	TRBJ2-3	TRBV10-3
ASSWRGGGQTQY	TRBJ2-5	TRBV5-4
SSSLALGLTYNEQF	TRBJ2-1	TRBV7-9
ASSPTIAGGAIGELF	TRBJ2-2	TRBV5-1
ASSHGQGAGELF	TRBJ2-2	TRBV5-1
ASSPGIANEQF	TRBJ2-1	TRBV7-2
ASSLQGVDTGELF	TRBJ2-2	TRBV2
ASSQDGQGEQF	TRBJ2-1	TRBV4-2
ASSHPVYGGTYNEQF	TRBJ2-1	TRBV4-3
ASSLATSGWGGKLF	TRBJ1-4	TRBV7-9
ASSFSRSHQPQH	TRBJ1-5	TRBV28
ATSSGRMGEQY	TRBJ2-7	TRBV10-1
ASSYRVNTEAF	TRBJ1-1	TRBV6-6
ASSVEAGGNSGEQF	TRBJ2-1	TRBV9
ASSFGGREYNSPLH	TRBJ1-6	TRBV7-2
ASSLVYTGLGNTIY	TRBJ1-3	TRBV5-1
ASSLRTNEKLF	TRBJ1-4	TRBV5-8
ASSPPLAGVRDTQY	TRBJ2-3	TRBV13
ASSSLAGGPNGELF	TRBJ2-2	TRBV7-2
ASNHRVGDEQY	TRBJ2-7	TRBV5-6
ASSLGQGGYNEQF	TRBJ2-1	TRBV5-1
ASSSLSTGQETQY	TRBJ2-5	TRBV7-2
ASSPGTSGSYTGQY	TRBJ2-7	TRBV13
ASSLRTGSNTGELF	TRBJ2-2	TRBV14
ASSLVGQGTDTQY	TRBJ2-3	TRBV5-1
ASSSDGQGFAPSYGYT	TRBJ1-2	TRBV7-3
RVGAGCGMNTEAF	TRBJ1-1	TRBV29-1
ASSGTAPQY	TRBJ2-7	TRBV2
ASSLGNGGYGYT	TRBJ1-2	TRBV28
ASSEFGGAGTEAF	TRBJ1-1	TRBV6-4
ASSATVNTEAF	TRBJ1-1	TRBV6-1
ASSFLTGMNTEAF	TRBJ1-1	TRBV5-5
ASSQAQGAVYTEAF	TRBJ1-1	TRBV4-3
ASSPTSAGEQF	TRBJ2-1	TRBV7-3
ASSFGGPLEAF	TRBJ1-1	TRBV27
ASSHNTVDTGYT	TRBJ1-2	TRBV18
ASGPPGGTDTQY	TRBJ2-3	TRBV6-5
ASSLEAGENEKLF	TRBJ1-4	TRBV5-1
ASSVRDSYEQY	TRBJ2-7	TRBV7-3
ASSRLPRGGGFSEAF	TRBJ1-1	TRBV7-2
ASSHSSARDCTPEAF	TRBJ1-1	TRBV23-1
ASTRAGHTEAF	TRBJ1-1	TRBV5-1